This passage covers 16 T cell receptor beta chains from one sample sequenced in a study of cytomegalovirus exposure and HLA in healthy donors. PCR employed 60 Vbeta and 13 Jbeta primers. Generated by immunoSEQ multiplex PCR, the TCRdb table keeps only in-frame clones and is missing some. The table lists some 120,000 clones, around three quarters of them singletons. The specimen was PBMCs. These receptors were collected from a male donor in good health and CMV-seronegative.

The rearrangement uses TRBV5-1 and TRBJ2-6, with 7 bases fitting TRBD1. The CDR3 length is 18 residues. Germline lookup yields CDR1 SGHRS and CDR2 YFSETQ. J lost 4 bases, V lost 3 bases, and 13 bases had no gene match. CDR3 nucleotide sequence: TGCGCCAGCAGCTGGCAGGGGGTTTCTTCCCTGGGGGCCAACGTCCTGACTTTC. It is translated as CASSWQGVSSLGANVLTF.

This clone was recorded once. Relative to the germline gene, one junction end is altered; a read error may explain this. The chain combines TRBV15 with TRBJ2-6; D may be TRBD1 (6 bases). Germline-derived CDR1 and CDR2 are LNHNV and YYDKDF (reference sequence). There are 16 residues in the CDR3. CDR3 sequence reads: CATSRPQGPGANGLTF. The CDR3 DNA follows: TGTGCCACCAGCAGACCTCAGGGGCCCGGGGCCAACGGCCTGACTTTC.

The chain recombines TRBV5-6 with TRBJ2-2; possibly TRBD1 for D (5 bases). V was trimmed by 3 bases and J by 4 bases, leaving 10 bases between them. Germline-derived CDR1 and CDR2 are SGHDT and YYEEEE. This CDR3 region has 14 residues. In DNA, the CDR3 is TGTGCCAGCAGCTCTGACAGCCTCACCGGGGAGCTGTTTTTT. It specifies CASSSDSLTGELFF.

CDR3 DNA: TGCGCCAGCAGCCAAGGGGGGGACGGCTCCTACAATGAGCAGTTCTTC. Translation gives CASSQGGDGSYNEQFF. This chain connects TRBV4-1 to TRBJ2-1; a possible D gene is TRBD2 (6 bases). In germline, CDR1 is MGHRA, CDR2 YSYEKL. Deletions cut 1 base from V and 0 bases from J, with 10 bases between. This CDR3 has 16 residues.

This clone has just a few counts. The V and J genes are TRBV4-1 and TRBJ2-4; TRBD1 is a possible D gene (6 bases). The length of the CDR3 is 16 residues. From germline, CDR1 is MGHRA and CDR2 YSYEKL. V was shortened by 0 bases and J by 3 bases, with 12 bases between the two germline ends. CDR3 DNA: TGCGCCAGCAGCCAAGATCAGGGGTCTGGCAAAAACATTCAGTACTTC. This translates into CASSQDQGSGKNIQYF.

J is TRBJ1-5 and V is TRBV6-5; 8 bases are shared with TRBD1. Germline loops: CDR1 MNHEY, CDR2 SVGAGI. J was trimmed by 5 bases and V by 5 bases; bases with no gene match: 8. CDR3 size: 15 residues. CDR3 coding DNA: TGTGCCAGCAGTACATTACAGGGGGGGGATCAGCCCCAGCATTTT. Amino acids: CASSTLQGGDQPQHF.

The chain uses TRBV7-9 and TRBJ2-5, with 7 positions matching TRBD1. The germline gives CDR1 SEHNR, CDR2 FQNEAQ (reference sequence). V gave up 1 base and J gave up 4 bases; unmatched junction bases: 9. This CDR3 is 16 amino acids long. CDR3 coding DNA: TGTGCCAGCAGCTTAGATGGACAGGTATTAAGAGAGACCCAGTACTTC. Translating it yields CASSLDGQVLRETQYF.

The rearrangement joins TRBV4-3 to TRBJ2-5; 7 bases agree with TRBD2. The J call may be mistaken, given a closer DNA end match to TRBJ2-7. Looked up from germline, CDR1 is LGHNA and CDR2 is YSLEER. CDR3 size: 16 residues. The CDR3, as DNA: TGCGCCAGCAGCCAAGTCGGGGGGAGGGCCCCCTACGAGCAGTACTTC. It yields the protein CASSQVGGRAPYEQYF.

Only a few counts were recorded for this clone. V gene TRBV2 combines with J gene TRBJ2-7; TRBD1 matches 9 bases. The CDR3 runs to 14 residues. Losses at the gene ends were 9 bases for V and 1 base for J; bases not matched to a gene: 7. The germline gives CDR1 SNHLY, CDR2 FYNNEI. The CDR3: CASLGGTGSYEQYF. The CDR3 nucleotides are TGTGCCAGTCTGGGCGGGACAGGGTCCTACGAGCAGTACTTC.

This chain connects TRBV18 to TRBJ2-5; the match to TRBD2 covers 12 bases. The CDR3 consists of 16 residues. Germline V lookup: CDR1 KGHSH, CDR2 LQKENI. J was trimmed by 5 bases and V by 3 bases; bases with no gene match: 7. The CDR3 is CASSPGRLAGAETQYF. CDR3 DNA sequence: TGTGCCAGCTCACCTGGGAGACTAGCGGGGGCGGAGACCCAGTACTTC.

This chain connects TRBV28 to TRBJ2-1; 9 positions match TRBD1. Germline loops: CDR1 MDHEN, CDR2 SYDVKM. J was trimmed by 7 bases and V by 6 bases; bases with no gene match: 13. This CDR3 has 16 amino acids. The CDR3: CASSFTIRDRVNEQFF. In DNA form, the CDR3 reads TGTGCCAGCAGCTTCACGATCCGGGACAGGGTAAATGAGCAGTTCTTC.

The genes are TRBV5-4 and TRBJ2-5; 9 bases fit TRBD1. CDR3 length equals 13 residues. J gave up 3 bases and V 5 bases, and 2 bases lay outside the gene matches. Per the germline V gene, CDR1 is SGHNT and CDR2 is YYREEE (reference sequence). The CDR3 is CASRGQGKETQYF. In DNA form, the CDR3 reads TGTGCCAGCAGGGGACAGGGCAAAGAGACCCAGTACTTC.

The J gene is TRBJ1-5, the V gene TRBV27; possibly TRBD1 for D (6 bases). Germline CDR1 reads MNHEY; CDR2 reads SMNVEV (reference sequence). This CDR3 contains 16 residues. V was shortened by 4 bases and J by 6 bases, with 19 bases between the two germline ends. Here the CDR3 DNA reads TGTGCCAGCAGTTCACTGACAGGCTTTGAGGGTCAGCCCCAGCATTTT. Translated: CASSSLTGFEGQPQHF.

The V gene is TRBV27, the J gene TRBJ1-2; TRBD1 matches 7 bases. Germline-derived CDR1 and CDR2 are MNHEY and SMNVEV (reference sequence). Trimming cost V 5 bases and J 5 bases; bases outside gene matches: 11. The CDR3 loop spans 15 amino acids. CDR3 bases: TGTGCCAGCAGTCACTTAACAGGGGCTTCATATGGCTACACCTTC. It yields the protein CASSHLTGASYGYTF.

The chain recombines TRBV27 with TRBJ2-2; no firm D call. CDR3 length equals 11 residues. The germline CDR1 and CDR2 sequences are MNHEY and SMNVEV (reference sequence). Trimming took 6 bases from V and 5 from J, leaving 4 bases between them. Here the CDR3 DNA reads TGTGCCAGCAGGTCGACCGGGGAGCTGTTTTTT. It translates to CASRSTGELFF.

The CDR3 sequence: CASSLDGQGAYEQYF. In DNA, the CDR3 is TGCGCCAGCAGCTTGGATGGACAGGGGGCCTACGAGCAGTACTTC. The chain links TRBV5-1 to TRBJ2-7, with 10 bases matching TRBD1. This CDR3 contains 15 residues. Germline trimming cut 0 bases from V and 2 bases from J; bases unmatched to any gene: 2. Germline assignment: CDR1 SGHRS and CDR2 YFSETQ.